This T cell receptor beta chain was recorded in a study of blood T cell repertoires in COVID-19. Across the whole study: From the United States, Italy and Spain came samples of acute and convalescent COVID-19. T cells, B-cell-depleted T cells, or PBMCs provided the cDNA or gDNA that served as material.

This CDR3 region has 16 residues. Germline lookup yields CDR1 MNHEY and CDR2 SVGAGI. The V gene lost 2 bases and the J gene lost 0 bases, with 10 bases spanning the gap. Original methodology: Amplified reference gene primers provided the basis for estimating nucleated cell counts. Sequenced by immunoSEQ multiplex PCR; TCRdb stores in-frame clones only, minus some. The DNA gave D and trimming, while V, J and clone size come from that table. The table shows about 76,000 clones, with 86% occurring only once. This receptor was obtained from a human donor in a cohort sampled during active COVID-19. Source material: peripheral blood. The genes are TRBV6-5 and TRBJ1-4; no clear D gene. The CDR3 region is CASSYQSIATNEKLFF. The CDR3 DNA reads as TGTGCCAGCAGTTACCAAAGCATAGCAACTAATGAAAAACTGTTTTTT.